The entry below gives a single TCR beta chain sequence along with its context. Its antigen is undetermined. PCR was performed a second time for roughly 7 to 11 cycles using a sample-barcoded 5' primer and a J-beta primer mix. One entry per CDR3 protein, called by TCRdb with MiXCR from the 5' RACE reads. The table has 1 million to 1.2 million distinct CDR3 sequences, less than 45% seen once. The data are from a study of blood T cells in healthy people across ages. Study-level points and caveats: In older individuals, TCR beta diversity per million T cells was lower, falling roughly linearly with age.

Germline V gene lookup returns CDR1 ENHRY and CDR2 SYGVKD. There are 16 residues in the CDR3. Trimming took 0 bases from V and 1 from J, leaving 11 bases between them. In terms of origin and age, donors were healthy Caucasian individuals from Russia aged roughly 6 to 95. Per-sample yields of isolated PBMCs were at least 6 million. This rearrangement joins TRBV10-3 to TRBJ2-3; tentatively, D is TRBD1 or TRBD2 (5 bases each). The sequencing sample was made of blood. This sequence was found in a man in his late teens or twenties in good health. The CDR3: CAISESPGRRTDTQYF. The DNA of the CDR3 is TGTGCCATCAGTGAGTCGCCGGGACGCCGCACAGATACGCAGTATTTT.